This TCR beta chain derives from a study of siplizumab effects on memory and regulatory T cells. The V gene's germline CDR1 is LNHDA and CDR2 SQIVND (reference sequence). CDR3 length: 15 residues. V was cut by 7 bases and J by 8 bases, with 20 bases left in between. Method: immunoSEQ multiplex PCR; TCRdb's copy keeps in-frame clones and lacks some. The table has 85,000 to 90,000 clones, more than 80% seen once; the top ten hold roughly 14%. The sample comprised CD4+ T cells sorted from blood. This chain links TRBV19 with TRBJ1-4, with D perhaps TRBD1 (5 bases). The sequence was collected from a human donor in good health. For the CDR3, the DNA is TGTGCCAGTACCCCTAATAGGGACGCGCGGGAAAAACTGTTTTTT. Amino acids: CASTPNRDAREKLFF.